This passage covers 26 T cell receptor beta chains from one sample sequenced in a study of blood T cells in healthy people across ages. Next came a second PCR, run for roughly 7 to 12 cycles, which used a sample-barcoded 5' primer along with a J-beta primer mix. A single record per CDR3 protein comes from TCRdb applying MiXCR to the 5' RACE reads. The sample shows roughly 800,000 distinct CDR3 sequences, 20% to 25% of them seen only once. These records were also assigned to another study, of T cells of mothers and their children.

Input material: blood. These receptors were obtained from a boy aged 5-17 years in good health.

The V gene is TRBV29-1, the J gene TRBJ2-5; D is undetermined. The J call could be wrong; TRBJ2-1 is a better fit for the DNA end. Germline CDR1 and CDR2: SQVTM and ANQGSEA. The CDR3 sequence is 13 residues long. CDR3 region: CSVESRWDNEQFF. CDR3 nucleotides: TGCAGCGTTGAATCCAGGTGGGACAATGAGCAGTTCTTC.

This clonotype was counted a few times. One junction end disagrees with the germline gene, perhaps due to a read error. This chain connects TRBV11-3 to TRBJ2-3, with 14 bases that match TRBD2. CDR1 and CDR2 (germline): SGHNT, YENEEA. The CDR3 length is 16 residues. CDR3 DNA sequence: TGTGCCTGCAGGACGACTAGCGGGGGGGCTGGAGATACGCAGTATTTT. Translation: CACRTTSGGAGDTQYF.

This clonotype has a handful of counts. The genes are TRBV20-1 and TRBJ2-7; 7 positions agree with TRBD2. The DNA end is more similar to TRBJ2-1, so the J call may be wrong. The CDR3 has 13 amino acids. Germline V lookup: CDR1 DFQATT, CDR2 SNEGSKA (reference sequence). CDR3 sequence reads: CSAPAGTTNEQFF. CDR3 nucleotides: TGCAGTGCCCCCGCCGGGACTACCAATGAGCAGTTCTTC.

The chain joins TRBV6-6 to TRBJ2-7; 8 bases match TRBD1. Germline V gives CDR1 MNHNY, CDR2 SVGAGI (reference sequence). After removal of 4 bases from V and 2 bases from J, the junction contained 10 bases not matched to a gene. There are 16 residues in the CDR3. DNA for the CDR3: TGTGCCAGCAGTTCCCCAGGGACAGGTGTCCCCTACGAGCAGTACTTC. Translation gives CASSSPGTGVPYEQYF.

This clonotype has more than one count but fewer than ten. The chain couples TRBV12-3 or TRBV12-4 to TRBJ1-2; 7 nucleotides match TRBD1. V gave up 6 bases and J gave up 6 bases; unmatched junction bases: 7. The CDR3 is made up of 13 amino acids. In DNA, the CDR3 is TGTGCCAGCAGAGGGACAGTCTTGCATGGCTACACCTTC. Its protein product is CASRGTVLHGYTF.

The chain uses TRBV6-6 and TRBJ2-5, with unresolved D. The J call is uncertain, as TRBJ2-7 better fits the DNA end. Germline lookup yields CDR1 MNHNY and CDR2 SVGAGI (reference sequence). The length of the CDR3 is 14 residues. The CDR3 loop is CASSGALARNEQYF. CDR3 coding DNA: TGTGCCAGCAGCGGAGCCCTTGCGAGGAACGAGCAGTACTTC.

The V call is TRBV4-3, the J call TRBJ2-2, with a tentative D call TRBD2 (5 bases). The CDR3 runs 16 residues. Germline values: CDR1 LGHNA, CDR2 YSLEER. The V gene lost 4 bases and the J gene lost 4 bases, with 16 bases spanning the gap. CDR3: CASSPQLGGGTGELFF. DNA of the CDR3: TGCGCCAGCAGCCCTCAACTAGGAGGCGGCACCGGGGAGCTGTTTTTT.

CDR3 amino acids: CASSQVVNSYEQYF. DNA for the CDR3: TGTGCCAGCAGCCAAGTCGTTAACTCCTACGAGCAGTACTTC. The chain couples TRBV11-2 to TRBJ2-7; no clear D. The V end lost 5 bases, the J end lost 0 bases, and 11 bases lay between the germline ends. Germline values: CDR1 SGHAT, CDR2 FQNNGV. The CDR3 has 14 amino acids.

The V gene is TRBV6-6, the J gene TRBJ2-3, with 9 nucleotides matching TRBD1. Germline V gene data show CDR1 as MNHNY and CDR2 as SVGAGI (reference sequence). The CDR3 length is 12 residues. Trimming took 2 bases from V and 15 from J; bases not matched to a gene: 6. CDR3 residues: CASSYRTGEEYF. DNA of the CDR3: TGTGCCAGCAGTTACAGGACAGGGGAGGAATATTTT.

This clonotype was seen a handful of times. The V gene is TRBV7-2, the J gene TRBJ2-5, with TRBD1 identical over 7 bases. The tail of the sequence fits TRBJ2-7 better, so the J call may be wrong. This CDR3 contains 15 residues. Germline loops: CDR1 SGHTA, CDR2 FQGNSA. This CDR3 is CASSLSRGNAYEQYF. CDR3 nucleotides: TGTGCCAGCAGCTTAAGCAGGGGGAATGCCTACGAGCAGTACTTC.

The CDR3 loop is CATSDSDRRTYNEQFF. In nucleotides, the CDR3 is TGTGCCACCAGTGATTCGGACAGGCGAACCTACAATGAGCAGTTCTTC. This chain uses TRBV24-1 with TRBJ2-1, with 7 positions matching TRBD1. This CDR3 is 16 amino acids long. Germline loops: CDR1 KGHDR, CDR2 SFDVKD. Trimming took 2 bases from V and 2 from J; bases not matched to a gene: 5.

The chain carries TRBV7-6 and TRBJ2-1; TRBD2 is a possible D gene (5 bases). V lost 0 bases and J 8 bases, leaving 14 bases between the germline ends. The CDR3 loop spans 15 amino acids. CDR1 is SGHVS, CDR2 FNYEAQ, per germline. In DNA, the CDR3 is TGTGCCAGCAGCTTAGCGCTAAATCCGGGGTATGAGCAGTTCTTC. It specifies CASSLALNPGYEQFF.

CDR3: CAASGTGHGYTF. CDR3 nucleotide sequence: TGTGCCGCTTCCGGGACAGGACATGGCTACACCTTC. The V gene is TRBV6-5, the J gene TRBJ1-2; 8 positions match TRBD1. V shed 11 bases and J 6 bases; nucleotides not matched to a gene: 8. CDR3 size: 12 residues. Germline CDR1 and CDR2: MNHEY and SVGAGI.

In this sample, this clonotype turned up a few times. In DNA, the CDR3 is TGTGCCAGCAGCCCTGGACTAGCGGGAGGTCGAGTCCACGAGCAGTACTTC. It specifies CASSPGLAGGRVHEQYF. V is TRBV3-1 and J is TRBJ2-7, with 14 bases that match TRBD2. Germline lookup yields CDR1 LGHDT and CDR2 YNNKEL (reference sequence). CDR3 length: 17 amino acids. After removal of 4 bases from V and 5 bases from J, the junction contained 10 bases not matched to a gene.

This clonotype was recorded a few times. The chain is built from TRBV20-1 and TRBJ2-7; no reliable D call. Trimming took 5 bases from V and 7 from J, leaving 12 bases between them. The CDR3 sequence is 11 residues long. Per germline, CDR1 DFQATT and CDR2 SNEGSKA (reference sequence). DNA of the CDR3: TGCAGTGCTGCCGCCAAAGCAGAGCAGTACTTC. Translating it yields CSAAAKAEQYF.

There are a few counts of this clonotype. V and J are TRBV28 and TRBJ2-5, with TRBD2 matching 7 bases. The J call may not be correct, given that the DNA end is closer to TRBJ2-1. Per germline, CDR1 MDHEN and CDR2 SYDVKM. This CDR3 has 16 amino acids. The CDR3, as DNA: TGTGCCAGCAGTTCTCTAGCTGCGGGAGAAACCGATGAGCAGTTCTTC. This codes for CASSSLAAGETDEQFF.

This clonotype was observed a few times. The chain carries TRBV29-1 and TRBJ1-1; D is unresolved. CDR1 SQVTM and CDR2 ANQGSEA come from the germline V gene. Trimming left V 4 bases short and J 5 bases short, with 11 bases between. This CDR3 has 12 residues. Here the CDR3 reads CSVVYGDTEAFF. CDR3 DNA sequence: TGCAGCGTTGTGTATGGGGATACTGAAGCTTTCTTT.

This clonotype appeared a few times. This sequence joins TRBV7-3 and TRBJ2-5, with D unresolved. V lost 0 bases to trimming and J lost 3 bases, with 11 bases between them. Germline V gene sequence: CDR1 SGHTA, CDR2 FQGTGA. This CDR3 is built from 15 residues. The CDR3 loop reads CASSLTRKAKETQYF. CDR3 DNA: TGTGCCAGCAGCTTAACGAGGAAGGCCAAAGAGACCCAGTACTTC.

On this clonotype itself: Germline is not matched at one junction end, which may reflect a read error. This sequence joins TRBV12-3 or TRBV12-4 and TRBJ1-1, with a weak D call TRBD1 (5 bases). This CDR3 comprises 12 residues. DNA of the CDR3: TGTGCCAGCAGTCCAGGGACCACTGAAACTTTCTTT. This codes for CASSPGTTETFF.

This chain uses TRBV5-1 with TRBJ2-5, with D perhaps matching TRBD1 (5 bases). The DNA end is more similar to TRBJ2-1, so the J call may be wrong. Germline V CDR1 and CDR2: SGHRS, YFSETQ. The CDR3 runs to 17 residues. CDR3 DNA: TGCGCCAGCAGCTTGAGGCAGGGTTCGGGCATACACAATGAGCAGTTCTTC. Protein: CASSLRQGSGIHNEQFF.

This clonotype was recorded a few times. J is TRBJ2-7 and V is TRBV7-9, with TRBD2 matching over 13 bases. The V gene end was trimmed by 5 bases and the J gene end by 2 bases; junction bases not matched to a gene: 3. The germline gives CDR1 SEHNR, CDR2 FQNEAQ (reference sequence). This CDR3 comprises 15 residues. This chain's CDR3 is CASSTGLAGTYEQYF. CDR3 nucleotides: TGTGCCAGCAGCACGGGACTAGCGGGAACCTACGAGCAGTACTTC.

V usage is TRBV7-2 and J usage is TRBJ2-7; no clear D gene. The CDR3 runs 16 residues. V gave up 2 bases and J gave up 2 bases, with 16 bases separating them. Germline V gives CDR1 SGHTA, CDR2 FQGNSA. CDR3 bases: TGTGCCAGCAGCTTAATACTTAGCTCAGTGCCCTACGAGCAGTACTTC. Translating it yields CASSLILSSVPYEQYF. Complete variable domain (other parts from reference TRBV7-2 and TRBJ2-7): GAGVSQSPSNKVTEKGKDVELRCDPISGHTALYWYRQSLGQGLEFLIYFQGNSAPDKSGLPSDRFSAERTGGSVSTLTIQRTQQEDSAVYLCASSLILSSVPYEQYFGPGTRLTVT.

This clonotype has just a few counts. The J gene is TRBJ2-5, the V gene TRBV4-2; D call uncertain. CDR1 LGHNA and CDR2 YNFKEQ come from the germline V gene. CDR3 length equals 13 residues. V lost 0 bases to trimming and J lost 5 bases, with 7 bases between them. The CDR3 nucleotides read TGTGCCAGCAGCCAAGATCACGGGGAGACCCAGTACTTC. It is translated as CASSQDHGETQYF.

This clonotype came up once. The V gene is TRBV4-1, the J gene TRBJ2-5; TRBD2 aligns across 10 bases. CDR1 MGHRA and CDR2 YSYEKL come from the germline V gene. With V trimmed by 0 bases and J by 3 bases, 4 bases remained unmatched. The CDR3 runs 16 residues. Here the CDR3 DNA reads TGCGCCAGCAGCCAAGAATTGCTAGCGGGAGAAGAGACCCAGTACTTC. Encoded protein: CASSQELLAGEETQYF.

The rearrangement uses TRBV7-9 and TRBJ1-2, with TRBD1 identical over 9 bases. Looked up from germline, CDR1 is SEHNR and CDR2 is FQNEAQ (reference sequence). Trimming at V came to 5 bases and at J to 8 bases, leaving 6 bases not matched to a gene. CDR3 size: 13 residues. The chain's CDR3 is CASSPNRGQGYTF. The CDR3 DNA is TGTGCCAGCAGCCCAAACAGGGGGCAAGGCTACACCTTC.

The table lists this clonotype with a few counts. This chain joins TRBV10-3 and TRBJ2-5, with D unresolved. Trimming took off 7 bases at V and 2 bases at J, with 11 bases between the two ends. Germline assignment: CDR1 ENHRY and CDR2 SYGVKD. The CDR3 totals 13 residues. DNA of the CDR3: TGTGCCATCAACGAGTTCCAGCAAGAGACCCAGTACTTC. Translating it yields CAINEFQQETQYF.